The sequence of this T cell receptor beta chain was determined in a study of blood T cell repertoires in COVID-19. Across the study: Both acute and convalescent COVID-19 samples were obtained from the United States, Italy and Spain. Sample material is recorded as cDNA or gDNA derived from T cells, B-cell-depleted T cells, or PBMCs.

This CDR3 comprises 13 residues. V lost 3 bases and J lost 11; bases outside the gene matches: 8. CDR1 and CDR2 from the germline V gene are MNHNS and SASEGT. Authors' analysis steps: Scientists estimated how many nucleated cells there were by amplifying reference gene primers. Libraries were prepared by immunoSEQ multiplex PCR; TCRdb keeps only in-frame clonotypes and omits some of them. Clonal size and the V and J genes are those of that table, whereas D and trimming came from the DNA. Among approximately 99,000 clones listed, 87% were seen once. Sequenced input: peripheral blood. This receptor was obtained from a human donor in a cohort sampled during active COVID-19. The V call is TRBV6-1, the J call TRBJ2-3, with TRBD2 matching 7 bases. The CDR3 protein is CASSDGGRERQYF. The CDR3 DNA is TGTGCCAGCAGTGATGGAGGGAGGGAAAGGCAGTATTTT.